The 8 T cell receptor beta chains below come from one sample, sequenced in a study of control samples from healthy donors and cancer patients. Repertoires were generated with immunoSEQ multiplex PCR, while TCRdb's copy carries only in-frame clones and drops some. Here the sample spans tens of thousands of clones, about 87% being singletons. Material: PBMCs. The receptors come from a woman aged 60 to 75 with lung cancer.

The CDR3 nucleotides are TGTGCCAGCAGTCTGGCCATGAACACTGAAGCTTTCTTT. Its protein is CASSLAMNTEAFF. The V and J genes are TRBV2 and TRBJ1-1; D ambiguous. This CDR3 is 13 amino acids long. Trimming shortened V by 5 bases and J by 0 bases, and 7 bases separated the two germline ends. The V gene's germline CDR1 is SNHLY and CDR2 FYNNEI.

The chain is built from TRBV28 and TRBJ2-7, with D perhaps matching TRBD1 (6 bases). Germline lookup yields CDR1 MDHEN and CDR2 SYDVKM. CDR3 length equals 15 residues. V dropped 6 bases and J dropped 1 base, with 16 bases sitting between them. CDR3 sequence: CASRNPGALSYEQYF. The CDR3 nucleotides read TGTGCCAGCAGGAACCCAGGGGCCCTATCCTACGAGCAGTACTTC.

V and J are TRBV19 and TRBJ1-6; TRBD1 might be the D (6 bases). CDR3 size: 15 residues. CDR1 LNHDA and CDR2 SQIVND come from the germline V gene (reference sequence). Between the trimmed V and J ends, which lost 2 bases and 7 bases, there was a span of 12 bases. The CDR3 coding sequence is TGTGCCAGTAGTATAACAGGCCAGGGGAATTCACCCCTCCACTTT. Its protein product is CASSITGQGNSPLHF.

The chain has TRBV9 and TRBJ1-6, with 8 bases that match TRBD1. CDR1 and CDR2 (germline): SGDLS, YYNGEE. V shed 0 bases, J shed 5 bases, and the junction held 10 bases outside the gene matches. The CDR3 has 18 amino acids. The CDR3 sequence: CASSVASGGQVNNSPLHF. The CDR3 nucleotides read TGTGCCAGCAGCGTAGCTAGCGGGGGACAGGTCAATAATTCACCCCTCCACTTT.

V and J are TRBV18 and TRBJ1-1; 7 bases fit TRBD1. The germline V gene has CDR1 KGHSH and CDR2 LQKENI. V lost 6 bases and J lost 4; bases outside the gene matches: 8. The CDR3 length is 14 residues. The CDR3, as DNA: TGTGCCAGCTCGCCCGACAGGGTCGGCACTGAAGCTTTCTTT. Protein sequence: CASSPDRVGTEAFF.

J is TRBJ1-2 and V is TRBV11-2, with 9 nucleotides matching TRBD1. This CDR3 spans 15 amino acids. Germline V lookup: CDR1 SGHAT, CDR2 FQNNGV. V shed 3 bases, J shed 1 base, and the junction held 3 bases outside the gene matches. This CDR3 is CASSLTGGYNYGYTF. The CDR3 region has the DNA TGTGCCAGCAGCTTGACAGGGGGGTATAACTATGGCTACACCTTC.

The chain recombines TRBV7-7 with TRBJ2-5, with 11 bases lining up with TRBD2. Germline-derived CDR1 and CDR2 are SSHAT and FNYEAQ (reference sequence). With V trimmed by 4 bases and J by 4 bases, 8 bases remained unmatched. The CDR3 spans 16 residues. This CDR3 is CASSSLAGGVGETQYF. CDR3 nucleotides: TGTGCCAGCAGCTCTCTAGCGGGAGGCGTCGGAGAGACCCAGTACTTC.

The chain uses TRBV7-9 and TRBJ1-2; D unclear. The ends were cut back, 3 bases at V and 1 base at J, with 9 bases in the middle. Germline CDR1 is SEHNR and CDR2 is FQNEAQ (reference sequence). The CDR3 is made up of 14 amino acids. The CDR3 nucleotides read TGTGCCAGCAGCTTTCTCGGCCGTAACTATGGCTACACCTTC. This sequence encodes CASSFLGRNYGYTF. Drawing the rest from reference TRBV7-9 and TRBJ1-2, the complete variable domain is DTGVSQNPRHKITKRGQNVTFRCDPISEHNRLYWYRQTLGQGPEFLTYFQNEAQLEKSRLLSDRFSAERPKGSFSTLEIQRTEQGDSAMYLCASSFLGRNYGYTFGSGTRLTVV.